The rows below give T cell receptor beta chains drawn from one sample of a study of cytomegalovirus exposure and HLA in healthy donors. Measured with immunoSEQ multiplex PCR; TCRdb has only the in-frame clones, and not every one. The sample consists of 100,000 to 150,000 clones, under 85% of them appearing once. Sequenced input: PBMCs. The source of these receptors is a woman aged 50 to 60 in good health and CMV-seropositive. The conserved cysteine and the conserved F or W are not part of the CDR3 here.

V: TRBV7-6
J: TRBJ2-2
CDR3: ASTPRRGGEVRTGELF

V: TRBV2
J: TRBJ1-6
CDR3: ASSEKGREANSPLH

V: TRBV2
J: TRBJ2-7
CDR3: ASTPTEASGRKQY

V: TRBV4-2
J: TRBJ2-7
CDR3: ASSKYPSSYEQY

V: TRBV9
J: TRBJ2-5
CDR3: ASSVGNSGGVETQY

V: TRBV5-1
J: TRBJ1-4
CDR3: ASSLQGNEKLF

V: TRBV30
J: TRBJ2-7
CDR3: AFSTGTGSVGQY

V: TRBV19
J: TRBJ1-2
CDR3: ASNRGRGANYGYT

V: TRBV30
J: TRBJ1-4
CDR3: AWSLTTPRSEKLF

V: TRBV29-1
J: TRBJ1-1
CDR3: SVKGQLNTEAF

V: TRBV27
J: TRBJ1-4
CDR3: ASSPTGQGGWKLF

V: TRBV5-1
J: TRBJ2-7
CDR3: ASSLFRGLPYEQY

V: TRBV6-1
J: TRBJ1-2
CDR3: ASVGQVRNYGYT

V: TRBV4-3
J: TRBJ1-4
CDR3: ASSQDWTGVNEKLF

V: TRBV20-1
J: TRBJ1-1
CDR3: SQSRGTEAF

V: TRBV7-9
J: TRBJ2-1
CDR3: ASSLGFQGSGNEQF

V: TRBV11-1
J: TRBJ2-3
CDR3: ASSGGVPSTDTQY

V: TRBV5-1
J: TRBJ2-5
CDR3: ASSLGAGYQETQY

V: TRBV7-2
J: TRBJ2-1
CDR3: ASSRAAPGLAPNEQF

V: TRBV4-2
J: TRBJ2-1
CDR3: ASSQGLAGGSRDEQF

V: TRBV9
J: TRBJ2-5
CDR3: ASSVSTGVQETQY

V: TRBV13
J: TRBJ2-3
CDR3: ASSQGLAASTDTQY

V: TRBV4-2
J: TRBJ2-1
CDR3: ASSQGPNEQF

V: TRBV7-9
J: TRBJ2-3
CDR3: ASSARGRLASTGTDTQY

V: TRBV5-1
J: TRBJ2-1
CDR3: ASSSGLVGDEQF

V: TRBV2
J: TRBJ2-1
CDR3: ASSRDYNEQF

V: TRBV5-1
J: TRBJ2-5
CDR3: ASSLGSSGRAEETQY

V: TRBV7-2
J: TRBJ2-2
CDR3: ASSVPRRGRDTGELF

V: TRBV5-6
J: TRBJ1-2
CDR3: ASSGDRYLNYGYT

V: TRBV2
J: TRBJ2-1
CDR3: ASSARGRAAYNEQF

V: TRBV30
J: TRBJ1-2
CDR3: AWSPRGQGDYGYT

V: TRBV30
J: TRBJ1-2
CDR3: AWKLTGDYGYT

V: TRBV28
J: TRBJ2-7
CDR3: ASTRGSYEQY

V: TRBV19
J: TRBJ2-1
CDR3: ASSIGGGRSLNEQF

V: TRBV5-1
J: TRBJ2-1
CDR3: ASSLNGWASYNEQF

V: TRBV11-3
J: TRBJ2-5
CDR3: ASRGLAGGPKETQY

V: TRBV2
J: TRBJ2-7
CDR3: ASKRTGGVEQY

V: TRBV6-6
J: TRBJ1-1
CDR3: ASSRRQRAGTEAF

V: TRBV11-2
J: TRBJ2-1
CDR3: ASSSLAGVHTKF

V: TRBV6-5
J: TRBJ1-1
CDR3: ASSSYGAREVTEAF

V: TRBV14
J: TRBJ2-1
CDR3: ASSQPGLAGAYNEQF

V: TRBV6-6
J: TRBJ2-1
CDR3: ASSYSTENEQF

V: TRBV7-2
J: TRBJ2-6
CDR3: AGSQTANSGANVLT

V: TRBV4-2
J: TRBJ1-2
CDR3: ASSQDIVGGYGYT

V: TRBV15
J: TRBJ1-2
CDR3: ATSRGQGGYGYT

V: TRBV7-8
J: TRBJ1-1
CDR3: ASSLPGRGEYTEAF

V: TRBV10-1
J: TRBJ2-1
CDR3: ASTGAGGGNEQF

V: TRBV5-1
J: TRBJ2-1
CDR3: ASSPQGASYNEQF

V: TRBV9
J: TRBJ2-6
CDR3: ASSGPSGQGGSGANVLT

V: TRBV27
J: TRBJ1-2
CDR3: ASSFLAGGVYGYT

V: TRBV30
J: TRBJ1-1
CDR3: AWDARGNTEAF

V: TRBV30
J: TRBJ1-2
CDR3: AWSAGQNYGYT

V: TRBV27
J: TRBJ2-7
CDR3: ASRPVRGGGEQY

V: TRBV15
J: TRBJ1-4
CDR3: ATSPSTGLAEKLF

V: TRBV11-1
J: TRBJ1-2
CDR3: ASSFTGGSYGYT

V: TRBV9
J: TRBJ2-3
CDR3: ASSVEGQGVGVTQY

V: TRBV7-9
J: TRBJ1-4
CDR3: ASSRPTENEKLF

V: TRBV20-1
J: TRBJ2-7
CDR3: SAGRRDRGF

V: TRBV2
J: TRBJ2-2
CDR3: ASRGTNTGELF